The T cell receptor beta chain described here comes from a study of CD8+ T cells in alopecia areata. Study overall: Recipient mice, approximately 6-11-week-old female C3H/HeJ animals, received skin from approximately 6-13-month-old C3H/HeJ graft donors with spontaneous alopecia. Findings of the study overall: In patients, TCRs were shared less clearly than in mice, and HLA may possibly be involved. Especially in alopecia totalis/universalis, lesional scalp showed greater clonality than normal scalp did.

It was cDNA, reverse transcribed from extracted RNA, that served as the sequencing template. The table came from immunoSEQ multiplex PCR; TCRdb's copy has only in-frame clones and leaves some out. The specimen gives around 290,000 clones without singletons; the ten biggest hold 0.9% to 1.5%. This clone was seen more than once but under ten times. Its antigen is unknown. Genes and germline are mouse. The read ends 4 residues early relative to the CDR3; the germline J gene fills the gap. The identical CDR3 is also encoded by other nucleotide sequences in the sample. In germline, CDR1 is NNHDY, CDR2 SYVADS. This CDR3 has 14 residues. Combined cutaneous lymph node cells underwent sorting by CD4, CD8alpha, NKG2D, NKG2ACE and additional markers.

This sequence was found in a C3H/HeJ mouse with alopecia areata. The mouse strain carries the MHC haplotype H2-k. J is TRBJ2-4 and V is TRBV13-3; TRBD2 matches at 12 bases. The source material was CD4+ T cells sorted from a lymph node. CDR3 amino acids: CASRDWGGENTLYF. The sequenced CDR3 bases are TGTGCCAGCAGGGACTGGGGGGGGGAAAAC.